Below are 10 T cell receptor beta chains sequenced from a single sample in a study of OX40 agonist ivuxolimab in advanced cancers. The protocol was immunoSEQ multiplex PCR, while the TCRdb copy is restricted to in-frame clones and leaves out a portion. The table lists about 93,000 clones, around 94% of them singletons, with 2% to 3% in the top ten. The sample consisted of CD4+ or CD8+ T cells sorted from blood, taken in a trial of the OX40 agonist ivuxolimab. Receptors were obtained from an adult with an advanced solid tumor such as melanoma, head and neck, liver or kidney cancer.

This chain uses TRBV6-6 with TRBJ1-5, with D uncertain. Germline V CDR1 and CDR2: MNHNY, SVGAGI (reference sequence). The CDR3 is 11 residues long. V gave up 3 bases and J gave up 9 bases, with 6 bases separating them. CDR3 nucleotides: TGTGCCAGCAGTTATCCCGGGCCCCAGCATTTT. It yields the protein CASSYPGPQHF.

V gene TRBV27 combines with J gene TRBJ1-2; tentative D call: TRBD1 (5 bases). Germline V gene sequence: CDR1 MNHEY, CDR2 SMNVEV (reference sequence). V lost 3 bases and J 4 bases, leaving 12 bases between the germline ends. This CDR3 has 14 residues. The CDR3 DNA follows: TGTGCCAGCAGTTTGTCAGGGTCGACCTATGGCTACACCTTC. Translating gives CASSLSGSTYGYTF.

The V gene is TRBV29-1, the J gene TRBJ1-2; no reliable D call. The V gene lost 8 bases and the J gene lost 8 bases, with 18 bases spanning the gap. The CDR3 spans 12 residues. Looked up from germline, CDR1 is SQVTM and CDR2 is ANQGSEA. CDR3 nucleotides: TGCAGCTTGCGCGGGCCTTCTGGGGGCTACACCTTC. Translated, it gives CSLRGPSGGYTF.

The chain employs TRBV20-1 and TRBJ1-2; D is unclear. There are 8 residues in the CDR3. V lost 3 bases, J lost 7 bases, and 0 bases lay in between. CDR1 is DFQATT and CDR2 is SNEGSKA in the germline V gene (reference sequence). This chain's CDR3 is CSASGYTF. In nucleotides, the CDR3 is TGCAGTGCTAGTGGCTACACCTTC.

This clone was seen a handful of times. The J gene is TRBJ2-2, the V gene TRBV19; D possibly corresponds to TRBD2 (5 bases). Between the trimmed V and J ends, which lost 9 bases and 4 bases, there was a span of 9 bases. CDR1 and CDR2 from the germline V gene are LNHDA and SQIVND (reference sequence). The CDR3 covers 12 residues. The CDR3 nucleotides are TGTGCCAGCGGGGTTAGCACCGGGGAGCTGTTTTTT. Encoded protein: CASGVSTGELFF.

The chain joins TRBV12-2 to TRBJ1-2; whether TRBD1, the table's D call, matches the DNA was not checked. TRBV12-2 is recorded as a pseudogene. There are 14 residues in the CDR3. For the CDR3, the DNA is TGTGCAAGTCGCTTAGAAGCAGGGGACTATGGCTACACCTTC. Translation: CASRLEAGDYGYTF.

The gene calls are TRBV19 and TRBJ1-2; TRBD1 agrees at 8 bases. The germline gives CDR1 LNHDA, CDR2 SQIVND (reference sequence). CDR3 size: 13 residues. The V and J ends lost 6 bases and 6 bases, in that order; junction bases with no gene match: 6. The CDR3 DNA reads TGTGCCAGTAGCCCGGGACAGGCCAATGGCTACACCTTC. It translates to CASSPGQANGYTF. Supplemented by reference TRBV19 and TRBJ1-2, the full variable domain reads DGGITQSPKYLFRKEGQNVTLSCEQNLNHDAMYWYRQDPGQGLRLIYYSQIVNDFQKGDIAEGYSVSREKKESFPLTVTSAQKNPTAFYLCASSPGQANGYTFGSGTRLTVV.

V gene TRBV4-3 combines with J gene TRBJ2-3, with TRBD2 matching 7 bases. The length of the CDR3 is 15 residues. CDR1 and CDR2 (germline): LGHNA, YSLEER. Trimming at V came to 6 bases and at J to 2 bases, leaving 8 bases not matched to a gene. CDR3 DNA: TGCGCCAGCAGTCTCATGGGGAGGGACACAGATACGCAGTATTTT. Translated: CASSLMGRDTDTQYF.

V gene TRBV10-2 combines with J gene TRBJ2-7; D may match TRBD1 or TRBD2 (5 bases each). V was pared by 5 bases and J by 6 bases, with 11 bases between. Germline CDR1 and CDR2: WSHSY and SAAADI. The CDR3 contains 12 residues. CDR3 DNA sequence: TGCGCCAGCAGTAATCCGGGGCGCGAGCAGTACTTC. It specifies CASSNPGREQYF.

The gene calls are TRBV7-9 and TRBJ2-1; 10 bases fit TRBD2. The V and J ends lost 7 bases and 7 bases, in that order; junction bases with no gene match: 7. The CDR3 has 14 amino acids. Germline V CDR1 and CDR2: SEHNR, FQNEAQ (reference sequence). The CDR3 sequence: CASTNASGSNEQFF. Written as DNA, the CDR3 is TGTGCCAGCACCAATGCTAGCGGGAGTAATGAGCAGTTCTTC.